A selection of T cell receptor beta chains follows, all from one sample in a study of early T cells in non-severe SARS-CoV-2 infection. Using its own MiXCR run on the 5' RACE reads, TCRdb lists one record per CDR3 protein. The table includes around 52,000 distinct CDR3 sequences, 11% detected once. Material for sequencing was whole blood. The receptors come from an adult who was a healthcare worker with PCR-confirmed SARS-CoV-2 infection or an uninfected control (not recorded which). CDR3s include the opening cysteine and the closing phenylalanine or tryptophan. The order of the fields is J gene, V gene, clone size, D gene, CDR3 DNA, CDR3 protein. D genes are given only for firm matches. Not every row has a clone size; where given, it reads once, few, many or a size class.

TRBJ1-2	TRBV4-1	few	-	TGCGCCAGCAGCCATATCCGGGAGCAGGATGGCTACACCTTC	CASSHIREQDGYTF
TRBJ2-3	TRBV12-3/TRBV12-4	-	-	TGTGCCAGCAGTTTACCAGTGAGGAAGGCAAGCACAGATACGCAGTATTTT	CASSLPVRKASTDTQYF
TRBJ2-7	TRBV28	many	-	TGTGCCAGCAGTTTAGGGACTTACGAGCAGTACTTC	CASSLGTYEQYF
TRBJ1-2	TRBV30	many	-	TGTGCCTGGAGCCGGGCCGGGGGCTACACCTTC	CAWSRAGGYTF
TRBJ1-1	TRBV3-1	few	-	TGTGCCAGCAGCCGGACAACAGAGAACACTGAAGCTTTCTTT	CASSRTTENTEAFF
TRBJ2-7	TRBV11-3	many	-	TGTGCCAGCAGCCTGGGTCATCCTGGAGAGCAGTACTTC	CASSLGHPGEQYF
TRBJ2-3	TRBV9	-	TRBD2	TGTGCCAGCAGCGTAGGGGCTAGCGGAGATCGCACAGATACGCAGTATTTT	CASSVGASGDRTDTQYF
TRBJ2-7	TRBV4-2	many	-	TGTGCCAGCAGCCAAGAACACACACTTGAAACCTACGAGCAGTACTTC	CASSQEHTLETYEQYF
TRBJ1-1	TRBV5-1	-	-	TGCGCCAGCAGCTTGTATTCATCGGCGGGCAGACACACTGAAGCTTTCTTT	CASSLYSSAGRHTEAFF
TRBJ1-2	TRBV6-1	many	TRBD1	TGTGCCAGCAGTCCCCGGGACAGTTCATACTATGGCTACACCTTC	CASSPRDSSYYGYTF
TRBJ1-5	TRBV12-3/TRBV12-4	-	TRBD1	TGTGCCAGCAGCCAAGGACAGGGAGAACAGCCCCAGCATTTT	CASSQGQGEQPQHF
TRBJ1-2	TRBV3-1	many	-	TGTGCCAGCAGCCCTACAGCTAATAGTGCTGGCTACACCTTC	CASSPTANSAGYTF
TRBJ2-3	TRBV28	many	TRBD2	TGTGCCAGCAGTTTGGGCCTAGCGGGAGATTTCCTCGCAGATACGCAGTATTTT	CASSLGLAGDFLADTQYF
TRBJ2-5	TRBV4-1	few	TRBD2	TGCGCCAGCAGCCTGGCCGGGACTAGCGGGGGGTACCAAGAGACCCAGTACTTC	CASSLAGTSGGYQETQYF
TRBJ2-7	TRBV12-3/TRBV12-4	many	-	TGTGCCAGCAGTTTAAAGACAGATTCCTACGAGCAGTACTTC	CASSLKTDSYEQYF
TRBJ2-1	TRBV5-6	-	-	TGTGCCAGCAGCTGGGGGAACCTTGACAATGGGCAGTTCTTC	CASSWGNLDNGQFF
TRBJ2-2	TRBV28	many	-	TGTGCCAGCAGTTTGGGCGGGAACGGGGAGCTGTTTTTT	CASSLGGNGELFF
TRBJ2-5	TRBV2	few	-	TGTGCCAGCAAGAGGGGGCAAGAGACCCAGTACTTC	CASKRGQETQYF
TRBJ2-7	TRBV30	many	-	TGTGCCTGGAGCAGGAGTACGAGGGAGCAGTACTTC	CAWSRSTREQYF
TRBJ2-7	TRBV30	-	-	TGTGCCTGGAGTCAGTTGTCCTACGAGCAGTACTTC	CAWSQLSYEQYF
TRBJ1-2	TRBV27	few	TRBD1	TGTGCCAGCAGTTCAATCCGGGACAGGAGTCCCTATGGCTACACCTTC	CASSSIRDRSPYGYTF
TRBJ2-5	TRBV11-1	-	-	TGTGCCAGCAGCTTTTCTCCGGGGGCGCTCCAAGAGACCCAGTACTTC	CASSFSPGALQETQYF
TRBJ2-3	TRBV28	few	TRBD1	TGTGCCAGCAGCCCGGACAGGGGTATTAATACGCAGTATTTT	CASSPDRGINTQYF
TRBJ2-5	TRBV7-6	many	-	TGTGCCAGCAGCCCGCAGGGGATGAGCGGGTCCTTCCAAGAGACCCAGTACTTC	CASSPQGMSGSFQETQYF
TRBJ2-1	TRBV6-1	few	-	TGTGCCAGCAGTGAAAACCCAAGGGACAATGAGCAGTTCTTC	CASSENPRDNEQFF
TRBJ2-1	TRBV28	few	-	TGTGCCAGCAGTTTACCCAGGGAAAATGAGCAGTTCTTC	CASSLPRENEQFF
TRBJ1-5	TRBV12-3/TRBV12-4	-	TRBD1	TGTGCCAGCAGCCCCACAGGGGGGGGCAATCAGCCCCAGCATTTT	CASSPTGGGNQPQHF
TRBJ2-1	TRBV29-1	-	TRBD2	TGCAGCGTCCCCCACCTAGCGGGAGGGGATGAGCAGTTCTTC	CSVPHLAGGDEQFF
TRBJ2-3	TRBV5-4	-	-	TGTGCCAGCAGTTTTAGCACAGATACGCAGTATTTT	CASSFSTDTQYF
TRBJ1-2	TRBV12-3/TRBV12-4	many	TRBD1	TGTGCCAGCAACTTTATAGGGACAGCTCCCTATGGCTACACCTTC	CASNFIGTAPYGYTF
TRBJ2-5	TRBV28	many	TRBD1	TGTGCCAGCAGTTCCGGGACAGTACAAGAGACCCAGTACTTC	CASSSGTVQETQYF
TRBJ1-6	TRBV28	many	TRBD1	TGTGCCAGCAGCAATACCAGGGGGCGCGGTAATTCACCCCTCCACTTT	CASSNTRGRGNSPLHF
TRBJ1-1	TRBV7-3	few	-	TGTGCCAGCAGCTTAATTGGGAGGACTGAAGCTTTCTTT	CASSLIGRTEAFF
TRBJ2-5	TRBV6-6	-	TRBD2	TGTGCCAGCAGCTACTTACTAGCGGAGGAAGAGACCCAGTACTTC	CASSYLLAEEETQYF
TRBJ2-7	TRBV4-1	few	-	TGCGCCAGCAGCCAAGAGTGGGGAGGCTCCTACGAGCAGTACTTC	CASSQEWGGSYEQYF
TRBJ1-6	TRBV28	medium-sized	-	TGTGCCAGCAGTTTTCCTTCACCCCTCCACTTT	CASSFPSPLHF
TRBJ2-3	TRBV7-2	-	TRBD2	TGTGCCAGCAGCTTCAGCGGGACTGACACAGATACGCAGTATTTT	CASSFSGTDTDTQYF
TRBJ1-1	TRBV15	many	-	TGTGCCACCAGCAGAGGGGCTAACGGTGAAGCTTTCTTT	CATSRGANGEAFF
TRBJ2-1	TRBV5-1	many	-	TGCGCCAGCAGCTTAGGACGGCCCAATGAGCAGTTCTTC	CASSLGRPNEQFF
TRBJ1-1	TRBV25-1	few	-	TGTGCCAGCAGTGAAACCGCCGACGGCACTGAAGCTTTCTTT	CASSETADGTEAFF
TRBJ2-3	TRBV29-1	once	-	TGCAGCGTTGAATTTTGGTCTAGCGATAGTGAAGATACGCAGTATTTT	CSVEFWSSDSEDTQYF
TRBJ1-1	TRBV2	-	-	TGTGCCAGCAGTGAAGGAGGTCTATTTGAAGCTTTCTTT	CASSEGGLFEAFF
TRBJ1-1	TRBV5-4	many	TRBD1	TGTGCCAGCAGCTTGGCCACAGGGGGCTATGAAGCTTTCTTT	CASSLATGGYEAFF
TRBJ2-5	TRBV12-3/TRBV12-4	once	TRBD2	TGTGCCAGCAGTTCCAGTCGTGTTAGCGGGTTACAAGAGACCCAGTACTTC	CASSSSRVSGLQETQYF
TRBJ2-7	TRBV5-1	-	-	TGCGCCAGCAGCGGGAGCCAGGACTCCTACGAGCAGTACTTC	CASSGSQDSYEQYF
TRBJ1-1	TRBV2	many	-	TGTGCCAGCAGTGAAGTAGAGCAAGGCGCTGAAGCTTTCTTT	CASSEVEQGAEAFF